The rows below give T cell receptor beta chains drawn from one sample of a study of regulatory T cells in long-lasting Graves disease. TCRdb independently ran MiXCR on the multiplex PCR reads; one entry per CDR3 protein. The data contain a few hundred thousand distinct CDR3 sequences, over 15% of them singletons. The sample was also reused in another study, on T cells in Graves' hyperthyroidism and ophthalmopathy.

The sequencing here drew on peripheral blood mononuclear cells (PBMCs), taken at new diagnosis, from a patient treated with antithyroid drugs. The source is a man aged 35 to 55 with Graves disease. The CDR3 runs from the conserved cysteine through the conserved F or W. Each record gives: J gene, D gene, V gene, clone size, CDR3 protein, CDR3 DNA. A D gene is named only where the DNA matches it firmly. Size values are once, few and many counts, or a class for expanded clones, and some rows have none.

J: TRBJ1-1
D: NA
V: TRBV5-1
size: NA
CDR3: CASSPGQANTEAFF
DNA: TGCGCCAGCAGCCCGGGACAAGCGAACACTGAAGCTTTCTTT

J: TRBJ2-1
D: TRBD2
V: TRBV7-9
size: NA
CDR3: CASSYSLAGANEQFF
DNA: TGTGCCAGCAGCTACTCACTAGCGGGGGCAAATGAGCAGTTCTTC

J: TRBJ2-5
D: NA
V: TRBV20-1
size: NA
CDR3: CSAHPTGYTQETQYF
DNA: TGCAGTGCCCACCCAACGGGGTACACTCAAGAGACCCAGTACTTC

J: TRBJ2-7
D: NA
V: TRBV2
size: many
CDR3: CASKVYEQYF
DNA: TGTGCCAGCAAAGTGTACGAGCAGTACTTC

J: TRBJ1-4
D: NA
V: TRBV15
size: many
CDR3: CATSRETGAYEKLFF
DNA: TGTGCCACCAGCAGGGAGACAGGCGCTTATGAAAAACTGTTTTTT

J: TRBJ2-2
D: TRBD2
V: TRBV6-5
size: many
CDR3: CASSYRRAGGPGELFF
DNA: TGTGCCAGCAGTTACAGGCGAGCGGGGGGGCCCGGGGAGCTGTTTTTT

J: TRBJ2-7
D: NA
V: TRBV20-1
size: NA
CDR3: CSALLSRNEQYF
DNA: TGCAGTGCCCTTCTGAGTCGTAACGAGCAGTACTTC

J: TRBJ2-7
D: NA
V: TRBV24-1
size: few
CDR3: CATSDFHFLQASSYEQYF
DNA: TGTGCCACCAGTGATTTTCATTTTCTTCAAGCGAGCTCCTACGAGCAGTACTTC

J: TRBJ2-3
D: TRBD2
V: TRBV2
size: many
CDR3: CASSSQTSGGADTQYF
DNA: TGTGCCAGCAGTTCTCAGACTAGCGGGGGGGCAGATACGCAGTATTTT

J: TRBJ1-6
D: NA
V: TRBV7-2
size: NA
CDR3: CASRSNTGSNSPLHF
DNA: TGTGCCAGCAGATCTAATACAGGGAGCAATTCACCCCTCCACTTT

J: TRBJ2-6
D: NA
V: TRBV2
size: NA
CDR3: CASSVYSGANVLTF
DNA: TGTGCCAGCAGTGTTTACTCTGGGGCCAACGTCCTGACTTTC

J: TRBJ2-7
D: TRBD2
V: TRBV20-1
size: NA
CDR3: CSAPRTSGSYEQYF
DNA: TGCAGTGCTCCTCGGACTAGCGGATCTTACGAGCAGTACTTC

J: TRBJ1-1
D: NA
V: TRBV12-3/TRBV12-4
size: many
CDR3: CASSLLRDTEAFF
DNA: TGTGCCAGCAGCCTATTAAGGGACACTGAAGCTTTCTTT

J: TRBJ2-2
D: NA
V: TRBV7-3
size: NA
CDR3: CASSLTSPGELFF
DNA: TGTGCCAGCAGCTTAACATCCCCCGGGGAGCTGTTTTTT

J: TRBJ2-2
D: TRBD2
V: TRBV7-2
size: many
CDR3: CASSLRRGATGELFF
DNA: TGTGCCAGCAGCTTACGGCGGGGGGCAACCGGGGAGCTGTTTTTT

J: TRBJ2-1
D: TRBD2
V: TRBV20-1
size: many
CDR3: CSAGGASGYNEQFF
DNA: TGCAGTGCCGGAGGGGCTAGCGGTTACAATGAGCAGTTCTTC

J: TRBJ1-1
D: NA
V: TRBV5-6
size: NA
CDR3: CASSLAHGVTWDMNTEAFF
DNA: TGTGCCAGCAGCTTGGCCCACGGCGTCACCTGGGACATGAACACTGAAGCTTTCTTT

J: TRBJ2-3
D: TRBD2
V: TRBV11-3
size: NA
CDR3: CASSLPTMRGASTDTQYF
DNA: TGTGCCAGCAGCTTACCGACCATGCGGGGGGCAAGCACAGATACGCAGTATTTT

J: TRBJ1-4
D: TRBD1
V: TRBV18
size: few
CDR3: CASSPDRTSTNEKLFF
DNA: TGTGCCAGCTCACCGGACAGGACTTCAACTAATGAAAAACTGTTTTTT

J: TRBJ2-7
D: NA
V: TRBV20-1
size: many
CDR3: CSAREPTEPYEQYF
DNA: TGCAGTGCTAGAGAGCCGACTGAACCCTACGAGCAGTACTTC

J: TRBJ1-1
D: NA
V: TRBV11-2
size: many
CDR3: CASSPTRAMNTEAFF
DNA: TGTGCCAGCAGCCCCACGCGGGCTATGAACACTGAAGCTTTCTTT

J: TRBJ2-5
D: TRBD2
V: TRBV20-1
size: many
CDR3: CSATRGAGSYQETQYF
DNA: TGCAGTGCCACGCGGGGGGCCGGGTCGTACCAAGAGACCCAGTACTTC

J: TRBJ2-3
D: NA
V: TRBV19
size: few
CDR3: CASRGRGYTDTQYF
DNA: TGTGCCAGTCGTGGCAGGGGCTACACAGATACGCAGTATTTT

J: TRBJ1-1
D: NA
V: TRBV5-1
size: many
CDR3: CASSLMTAYNTEAFF
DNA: TGCGCCAGCAGCTTGATGACAGCCTACAACACTGAAGCTTTCTTT

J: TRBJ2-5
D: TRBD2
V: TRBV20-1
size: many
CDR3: CSARGVGETQYF
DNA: TGCAGTGCCCGGGGGGTGGGAGAGACCCAGTACTTC

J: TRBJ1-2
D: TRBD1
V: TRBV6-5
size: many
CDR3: CASSSGQGSNYGYTF
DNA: TGTGCCAGCAGTTCCGGACAGGGGTCTAACTATGGCTACACCTTC

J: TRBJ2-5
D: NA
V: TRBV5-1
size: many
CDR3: CASSLIGSQETQYF
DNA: TGCGCCAGCAGCTTGATTGGCAGCCAAGAGACCCAGTACTTC

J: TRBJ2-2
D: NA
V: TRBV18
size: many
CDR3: CASSPPTGSGELFF
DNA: TGTGCCAGCTCACCACCGACGGGAAGCGGGGAGCTGTTTTTT

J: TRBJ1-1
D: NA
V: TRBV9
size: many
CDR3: CASSENRDSDTEAFF
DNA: TGTGCCAGCAGTGAAAACCGGGACTCAGACACTGAAGCTTTCTTT